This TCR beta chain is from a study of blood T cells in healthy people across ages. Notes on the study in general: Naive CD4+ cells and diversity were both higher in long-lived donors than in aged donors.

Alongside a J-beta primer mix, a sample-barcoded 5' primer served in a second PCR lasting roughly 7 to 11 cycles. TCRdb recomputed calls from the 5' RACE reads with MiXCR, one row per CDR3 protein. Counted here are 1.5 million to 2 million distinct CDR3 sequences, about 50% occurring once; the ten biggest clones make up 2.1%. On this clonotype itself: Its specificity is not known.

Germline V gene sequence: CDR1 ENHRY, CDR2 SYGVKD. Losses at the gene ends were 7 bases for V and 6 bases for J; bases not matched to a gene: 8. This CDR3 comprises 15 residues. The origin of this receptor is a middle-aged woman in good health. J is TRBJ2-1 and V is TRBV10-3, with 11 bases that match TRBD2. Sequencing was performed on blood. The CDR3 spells CAINYRGLAGNEQFF. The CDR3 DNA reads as TGTGCCATCAATTACCGCGGACTAGCGGGCAATGAGCAGTTCTTC.